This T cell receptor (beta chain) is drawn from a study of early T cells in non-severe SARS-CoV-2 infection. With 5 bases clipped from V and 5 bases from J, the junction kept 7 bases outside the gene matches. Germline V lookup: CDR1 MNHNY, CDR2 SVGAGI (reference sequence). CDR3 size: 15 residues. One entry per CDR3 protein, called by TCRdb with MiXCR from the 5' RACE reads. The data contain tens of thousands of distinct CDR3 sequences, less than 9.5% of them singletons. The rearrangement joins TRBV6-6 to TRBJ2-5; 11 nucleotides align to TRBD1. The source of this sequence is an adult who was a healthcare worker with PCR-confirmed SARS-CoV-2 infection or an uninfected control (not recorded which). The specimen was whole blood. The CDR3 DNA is TGTGCCAGCAGTGGAGGACAGGGGGCGCGGGAGACCCAGTACTTC. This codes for CASSGGQGARETQYF.